The 7 T cell receptor beta chains listed next were all sequenced from one sample in a study of cytomegalovirus exposure and HLA in healthy donors. The table came from immunoSEQ multiplex PCR; TCRdb's copy has only in-frame clones and leaves some out. The sample lists a few hundred thousand clones, 88% occurring once. Source material: PBMCs. The receptors derive from a young man in good health and CMV-seronegative.

The chain links TRBV7-6 to TRBJ1-1; 7 positions agree with TRBD1. The CDR3 has 12 amino acids. Germline CDR1 SGHVS, CDR2 FNYEAQ. The junction had 4 bases not matched to a gene; V was cut back by 5 bases and J by 7 bases. CDR3 protein: CASSGQDSEAFF. CDR3 DNA: TGTGCCAGCAGCGGACAGGACAGTGAAGCTTTCTTT.

This chain links TRBV19 with TRBJ2-5; D remains unclear. The CDR3 has 12 amino acids. Looked up from germline, CDR1 is LNHDA and CDR2 is SQIVND (reference sequence). Trimming cost V 0 bases and J 5 bases, with 4 bases left between them. The CDR3 spells CASSIDRETQYF. The CDR3, as DNA: TGTGCCAGTAGTATAGACCGGGAGACCCAGTACTTC.

This chain links TRBV4-3 with TRBJ1-1, with D possibly being TRBD1 (5 bases). V shed 0 bases and J shed 5 bases, with 13 bases lying between them. The length of the CDR3 is 15 residues. The germline V gene has CDR1 LGHNA and CDR2 YSLEER. The DNA of the CDR3 is TGCGCCAGCAGCCAAGAAGGGACTAAGGGAACTGAAGCTTTCTTT. Protein product: CASSQEGTKGTEAFF.

In this sample, this clone turned up once. This chain joins TRBV6-1 and TRBJ2-7; 11 bases match TRBD1. This CDR3 has 14 amino acids. Germline V gives CDR1 MNHNS, CDR2 SASEGT. Trimming removed 4 bases from V and 4 bases from J; junction bases left unmatched: 3. CDR3 region: CASSGTGGAYEQYF. In DNA form, the CDR3 reads TGTGCCAGCAGTGGGACAGGGGGCGCGTACGAGCAGTACTTC.

The chain joins TRBV7-8 to TRBJ1-3, with 8 bases lining up with TRBD1. V dropped 5 bases and J dropped 0; count of bases not matched to a gene: 9. The germline V gene has CDR1 SGHVS and CDR2 FQNEAQ. The CDR3 is 17 amino acids. For the CDR3, the DNA is TGTGCCAGCAGCCCCCGGGACAGGCTAAGCTCTGGAAACACCATATATTTT. Translating it yields CASSPRDRLSSGNTIYF.

This clone was seen a handful of times. This chain links TRBV19 with TRBJ2-7, with D perhaps TRBD1 (6 bases). The CDR3 consists of 16 residues. V was shortened by 2 bases and J by 4 bases, with 18 bases between the two germline ends. The germline V gene encodes CDR1 LNHDA and CDR2 SQIVND (reference sequence). CDR3 bases: TGTGCCAGTAGTATATCGATCGGCGCCAGGGGTTACGAGCAGTACTTC. As protein: CASSISIGARGYEQYF.

This rearrangement joins TRBV28 to TRBJ1-2; no definite D call. CDR1 MDHEN and CDR2 SYDVKM come from the germline V gene. The CDR3 covers 11 residues. V gave up 4 bases and J gave up 8 bases, with 8 bases separating them. The CDR3 reads CASSYMVGYTF. The CDR3 nucleotides read TGTGCCAGCAGTTACATGGTCGGCTACACCTTC.